Below, 30 T cell receptor beta chains from the same sample are listed, as sequenced in a study of T cells in localized non-small cell lung cancer. TCRdb keeps only in-frame clones here, not all; method: immunoSEQ multiplex PCR. The sample includes some 3,100 clones, around 32% of them seen just once. Specimen: lung tumor tissue, collected before any cancer treatment. The receptors derive from a man aged 40 to 70 with stage III lung adenocarcinoma.

The chain couples TRBV28 to TRBJ1-2; D is uncertain. Germline V CDR1 and CDR2: MDHEN, SYDVKM. V lost 2 bases and J 4 bases, leaving 5 bases between the germline ends. The CDR3 extends over 12 amino acids. Here the CDR3 reads CASSLGPYGYTF. The CDR3 nucleotides read TGTGCCAGCAGTTTAGGGCCCTATGGCTACACCTTC.

The chain carries TRBV10-2 and TRBJ2-1; maybe TRBD1 (5 bases). Trimming took 3 bases from V and 3 from J, leaving 6 bases between them. CDR1 and CDR2 (germline): WSHSY, SAAADI. The CDR3 is 13 residues long. The CDR3 reads CASSDTGYNEQFF. The CDR3 nucleotides are TGCGCCAGCAGTGATACAGGCTACAATGAGCAGTTCTTC.

This chain's CDR3 is CASSSLSGSSYEQYF. CDR3 coding DNA: TGTGCCAGCAGCTCACTTAGCGGGAGCTCCTACGAGCAGTACTTC. This sequence joins TRBV7-5 and TRBJ2-7; the D segment call TRBD2 is taken from the table without a DNA check. TRBV7-5 is an annotated pseudogene. This CDR3 region has 15 residues.

The V gene is TRBV10-2, the J gene TRBJ2-3; no firm D call. This CDR3 spans 13 amino acids. Looked up from germline, CDR1 is WSHSY and CDR2 is SAAADI. V lost 3 bases and J lost 7, with 11 bases in between. CDR3 region: CASSENPQNTQYF. In DNA, the CDR3 is TGCGCCAGCAGTGAAAACCCCCAAAATACGCAGTATTTT.

In this sample, this clone is medium-sized. This chain joins TRBV19 and TRBJ2-2; either TRBD1 or TRBD2 may fit D (5 bases each). The CDR3 is made up of 17 amino acids. Trimming cost V 5 bases and J 4 bases, with 20 bases left between them. Germline V CDR1 and CDR2: LNHDA, SQIVND (reference sequence). CDR3 protein: CASSPRPGRGVTGELFF. In nucleotides, the CDR3 is TGTGCCAGTAGTCCTCGCCCGGGAAGAGGGGTCACCGGGGAGCTGTTTTTT.

Sample share makes this clone medium-sized. The V and J genes are TRBV6-8 and TRBJ2-5; 7 nucleotides align to TRBD2. The CDR3 covers 16 residues. V dropped 2 bases and J dropped 3; count of bases not matched to a gene: 9. Germline V gene data show CDR1 as MNHGY and CDR2 as SAAAGT. The CDR3 loop reads CASSYGGEVAKETQYF. CDR3 DNA: TGTGCCAGCAGTTACGGGGGGGAAGTAGCCAAAGAGACCCAGTACTTC.

The chain combines TRBV6-8 with TRBJ2-7, with D perhaps TRBD2 (6 bases). The CDR3 is made up of 15 amino acids. V was trimmed by 6 bases and J by 0 bases, leaving 15 bases between them. Per germline, CDR1 MNHGY and CDR2 SAAAGT. The CDR3 is CASRMGDGSSYEQYV. The CDR3 DNA reads as TGTGCCAGCAGAATGGGGGACGGGAGCTCCTACGAGCAGTACGTC.

The sample holds a few counts of this clone. The rearrangement uses TRBV6-8 and TRBJ2-3, with 11 bases matching TRBD2. CDR3 size: 14 residues. CDR1 and CDR2 from the germline V gene are MNHGY and SAAAGT. Trimming removed 6 bases from V and 3 bases from J; junction bases left unmatched: 2. The CDR3 DNA sequence: TGTGCCAGCAGCCCTAGCGGGGGGACAGATACGCAGTATTTT. It specifies CASSPSGGTDTQYF.

This chain connects TRBV9 to TRBJ1-4; D gene uncertain. The CDR3 spans 14 residues. Trimming left V 5 bases short and J 8 bases short, with 16 bases between. The germline V gene has CDR1 SGDLS and CDR2 YYNGEE. This chain's CDR3 is CASSENVQHEKLFF. The CDR3 nucleotides are TGTGCCAGCAGTGAAAACGTCCAACACGAAAAACTGTTTTTT.

The chain has TRBV10-3 and TRBJ1-2; 10 nucleotides align to TRBD1. Germline V lookup: CDR1 ENHRY, CDR2 SYGVKD. This CDR3 has 14 residues. V shed 0 bases, J shed 7 bases, and the junction held 2 bases outside the gene matches. CDR3 DNA sequence: TGTGCCATCAGTGAGTCCGGGACAGGGGTTGGCTACACCTTC. Encoded protein: CAISESGTGVGYTF.

The chain carries TRBV25-1 and TRBJ1-2; D is unresolved. Germline-derived CDR1 and CDR2 are MGHDK and SYGVNS. The CDR3 has 12 residues. Trimming took off 7 bases at V and 2 bases at J, with 8 bases between the two ends. The CDR3 here is CASKAGNYGYTF. DNA for the CDR3: TGTGCCAGCAAGGCGGGGAACTATGGCTACACCTTC.

This chain uses TRBV5-1 with TRBJ2-3, with TRBD2 identical over 8 bases. This CDR3 contains 16 residues. Germline CDR1 and CDR2: SGHRS and YFSETQ. V lost 4 bases and J lost 0; bases outside the gene matches: 7. The CDR3 DNA follows: TGCGCCAGCAGCACTGGCGGGAGGACTAGCACAGATACGCAGTATTTT. Its protein is CASSTGGRTSTDTQYF.

CDR3 amino acids: CASSVGISGDNEQFF. CDR3 DNA sequence: TGTGCCAGCAGCGTAGGTATTAGCGGAGACAATGAGCAGTTCTTC. This rearrangement joins TRBV9 to TRBJ2-1, with a weak D call TRBD2 (6 bases). V dropped 0 bases and J dropped 5 bases, with 12 bases sitting between them. The V gene's germline CDR1 is SGDLS and CDR2 YYNGEE. The CDR3 is 15 amino acids. The whole variable domain, remainder taken from reference TRBV9 and TRBJ2-1, is DSGVTQTPKHLITATGQRVTLRCSPRSGDLSVYWYQQSLDQGLQFLIQYYNGEERAKGNILERFSAQQFPDLHSELNLSSLELGDSALYFCASSVGISGDNEQFFGPGTRLTVL.

The J gene is TRBJ1-4, the V gene TRBV19; no reliable D call. With 6 bases removed from V and 4 bases from J, the gap between germline ends came to 6 bases. Per germline, CDR1 LNHDA and CDR2 SQIVND (reference sequence). The CDR3 has 12 residues. The chain's CDR3 is CASSQDNEKLFF. In nucleotides, the CDR3 is TGTGCCAGTAGCCAAGATAATGAAAAACTGTTTTTT.

This clone was detected a few times. The rearrangement links TRBV11-3 to TRBJ2-3, with 10 positions matching TRBD1. Germline V gene lookup returns CDR1 SGHNT and CDR2 YENEEA. CDR3 size: 15 residues. Trimming cost V 3 bases and J 3 bases; bases outside gene matches: 3. The CDR3 sequence is CASSLRTGGTDTQYF. The DNA for the CDR3 is TGTGCCAGCAGCTTGAGGACAGGGGGGACAGATACGCAGTATTTT.

This clone was observed a few times. J is TRBJ2-1 and V is TRBV11-3; the D gene is possibly TRBD1 (6 bases). Trimming shortened V by 3 bases and J by 4 bases, and 16 bases separated the two germline ends. CDR1 is SGHNT and CDR2 is YENEEA in the germline V gene. The CDR3 runs 16 residues. The CDR3 coding sequence is TGTGCCAGCAGCTTCCGGGACAAAGGGGGTTACAATGAGCAGTTCTTC. Translation: CASSFRDKGGYNEQFF.

This clone has only a few counts. V and J are TRBV19 and TRBJ1-1; 8 bases are shared with TRBD1. The CDR3 contains 14 residues. V lost 11 bases and J lost 8; bases outside the gene matches: 16. Germline loops: CDR1 LNHDA, CDR2 SQIVND (reference sequence). The DNA for the CDR3 is TGTGCCGGGAAGGACAGGGAATTTTGTTTGGAAGCTTTCTTT. Amino acids: CAGKDREFCLEAFF.

This clone rates as large. The V and J genes are TRBV6-8 and TRBJ2-3, with D unclear. This CDR3 contains 13 residues. Germline V gene sequence: CDR1 MNHGY, CDR2 SAAAGT. Trimming removed 5 bases at V and 0 bases at J, with 6 bases between. This chain's CDR3 is CASSDGSTDTQYF. DNA for the CDR3: TGTGCCAGCAGTGACGGGAGCACAGATACGCAGTATTTT.

The chain has TRBV5-1 and TRBJ1-1, with D tentatively TRBD1 (6 bases). Between the trimmed V and J ends, which lost 4 bases and 4 bases, there was a span of 14 bases. The CDR3 spans 14 residues. Germline V lookup: CDR1 SGHRS, CDR2 YFSETQ. The CDR3 coding sequence is TGCGCCAGCAGCAGGAACAGGGTCGGCACTGAAGCTTTCTTT. Its protein is CASSRNRVGTEAFF.

The chain combines TRBV9 with TRBJ1-3; D uncertain. V shed 7 bases and J shed 0 bases, with 8 bases lying between them. The CDR3 has 13 amino acids. Germline CDR1 SGDLS, CDR2 YYNGEE. Written as DNA, the CDR3 is TGTGCCAGCGGCCTTAACTCTGGAAACACCATATATTTT. The encoded protein is CASGLNSGNTIYF.

This clone was found a few times. The V gene is TRBV18, the J gene TRBJ1-2; 7 bases map to TRBD1. The CDR3 extends over 14 amino acids. The V segment lost 1 base and the J segment 2 bases; nucleotides outside the gene matches: 1. CDR1 is KGHSH, CDR2 LQKENI, per germline. The CDR3 bases are TGTGCCAGCTCACCACGGGGACAGAACTATGGCTACACCTTC. Protein: CASSPRGQNYGYTF.

The chain recombines TRBV6-8 with TRBJ1-5, with D unclear. This CDR3 has 15 amino acids. Germline CDR1 MNHGY, CDR2 SAAAGT. The germline V and J ends were trimmed by 2 bases and 4 bases, with 12 bases remaining between them. The CDR3 coding sequence is TGTGCCAGCAGTTACGGTCGCGGTCTGAATCAGCCCCAGCATTTT. It is translated as CASSYGRGLNQPQHF.

The chain combines TRBV16 with TRBJ1-2, with 8 nucleotides matching TRBD1. The length of the CDR3 is 14 residues. Germline V CDR1 and CDR2: KGHSY, FQNENV. The V and J ends lost 5 bases and 7 bases, in that order; junction bases with no gene match: 9. The CDR3 here is CASSLLLDRVGYTF. Written as DNA, the CDR3 is TGTGCCAGCAGCTTACTACTGGACAGGGTTGGCTACACCTTC. Complete variable domain (other parts from reference TRBV16 and TRBJ1-2): GEEVAQTPKHLVRGEGQKAKLYCAPIKGHSYVFWYQQVLKNEFKFLISFQNENVFDETGMPKERFSAKCLPNSPCSLEIQATKLEDSAVYFCASSLLLDRVGYTFGSGTRLTVV.

The genes are TRBV14 and TRBJ2-4, with 8 positions matching TRBD1. The V and J ends lost 8 bases and 6 bases, in that order; junction bases with no gene match: 6. CDR1 is SGHDN, CDR2 FVKESK, per germline. The CDR3 has 13 residues. In DNA form, the CDR3 reads TGTGCCAGCGGGAGACAGGGGATAAACATTCAGTACTTC. This gives the protein CASGRQGINIQYF.

The rearrangement uses TRBV11-3 and TRBJ1-3, with D possibly matching TRBD1 (5 bases). This CDR3 is 18 amino acids long. Trimming took off 1 base at V and 0 bases at J, with 16 bases between the two ends. CDR1 and CDR2 (germline): SGHNT, YENEEA. CDR3 nucleotides: TGTGCCAGCAGCTTAGTCTTGGCTGGGGGTAACTCTGGAAACACCATATATTTT. Its protein product is CASSLVLAGGNSGNTIYF.

The table lists this clone with a few counts. This rearrangement joins TRBV19 to TRBJ2-2, with D perhaps TRBD2 (6 bases). Germline V gene lookup returns CDR1 LNHDA and CDR2 SQIVND (reference sequence). The CDR3 spans 13 residues. V shed 4 bases and J shed 4 bases, with 7 bases lying between them. CDR3 sequence (DNA): TGTGCCAGTAGTACCGGGGGCACCGGGGAGCTGTTTTTT. Amino acids: CASSTGGTGELFF.

This clone was seen a few times. The gene calls are TRBV11-3 and TRBJ2-3; D is ambiguous. The CDR3 contains 14 residues. Trimming cost V 1 base and J 6 bases, with 11 bases left between them. The germline V gene has CDR1 SGHNT and CDR2 YENEEA. The CDR3 nucleotides are TGTGCCAGCAGCTTAGGTTCTTCGGGCGATACGCAGTATTTT. Translated, it gives CASSLGSSGDTQYF.

This sequence joins TRBV6-8 and TRBJ1-6; D not resolved. The V end lost 5 bases, the J end lost 5 bases, and 13 bases lay between the germline ends. CDR1 MNHGY and CDR2 SAAAGT come from the germline V gene. The CDR3 is 15 residues long. CDR3 region: CASSDQGADNSPLHF. The CDR3 DNA reads as TGTGCCAGCAGTGACCAAGGTGCAGATAATTCACCCCTCCACTTT.

V is TRBV19 and J is TRBJ1-2, with a weak D call TRBD1 (5 bases). Trimming took 8 bases from V and 8 from J, leaving 30 bases between them. Germline V gives CDR1 LNHDA, CDR2 SQIVND (reference sequence). CDR3 length equals 17 residues. CDR3: CASASVGLGVGHIGYTF. In DNA, the CDR3 is TGTGCCAGTGCTTCCGTTGGGCTCGGGGTCGGACATATCGGCTACACCTTC.

This clone was counted a few times. The chain has TRBV7-7 and TRBJ2-1; perhaps D is TRBD1 or TRBD2 (5 bases each). Looked up from germline, CDR1 is SSHAT and CDR2 is FNYEAQ (reference sequence). With 10 bases removed from V and 0 bases from J, the gap between germline ends came to 16 bases. This CDR3 is 15 amino acids long. The chain's CDR3 is CATKLGRNSYNEQFF. The CDR3 region has the DNA TGTGCCACCAAGCTGGGACGGAACTCCTACAATGAGCAGTTCTTC.